These 5 T cell receptor beta chains originate from one sample sequenced in a study of blood T cells in healthy people across ages. The second PCR ran roughly 6 to 11 cycles with a sample-barcoded 5' primer and J-beta primers. In TCRdb, the 5' RACE reads were re-called with MiXCR into one record per CDR3 protein. The sample shows some 790,000 distinct CDR3 sequences, less than 35% of them seen only once. Material: blood. These receptors all come from a woman aged 80 or older in good health.

This clonotype was observed at least ten times. The chain joins TRBV11-2 to TRBJ2-4; no clear D. From germline, CDR1 is SGHAT and CDR2 FQNNGV. The CDR3 is made up of 15 amino acids. The V end was cut by 1 base, the J end by 8 bases, with 15 bases between. CDR3 DNA: TGTGCCAGCAGCTTAGCCAGCCAACATAGGTACATTCAGTACTTC. Translating it yields CASSLASQHRYIQYF.

This chain uses TRBV7-9 with TRBJ1-1; a possible D gene is TRBD1 (6 bases). From germline, CDR1 is SEHNR and CDR2 FQNEAQ (reference sequence). V was trimmed by 2 bases and J by 3 bases, leaving 22 bases between them. The CDR3 is 18 amino acids. CDR3 in DNA: TGTGCCAGCAGCTTACCGAATTACATACAGGGAGTGTACACTGAAGCTTTCTTT. Translated, it gives CASSLPNYIQGVYTEAFF.

About this clonotype itself: A much bigger clone sits one base away, suggesting this may be a read error. Since no conserved phenylalanine or tryptophan closes the CDR3, a read error is the likely cause. The chain combines TRBV25-1 with TRBJ2-5; weak D call: TRBD2 (6 bases). Trimming pared 4 bases from V and 0 bases from J, leaving 9 bases between. Germline CDR1 reads MGHDK; CDR2 reads SYGVNS. CDR3 length: 14 residues. The CDR3 spells CASSGRGNQETQYL. Written as DNA, the CDR3 is TGTGCCAGCAGTGGGCGGGGAAACCAAGAGACCCAGTACCTC.

In its sample, this clonotype was seen many times. The genes are TRBV11-1 and TRBJ2-3; 7 nucleotides match TRBD2. In germline, CDR1 is SGHAT, CDR2 FQDESV (reference sequence). The CDR3 totals 16 residues. Trimming at V came to 2 bases and at J to 0 bases, leaving 5 bases not matched to a gene. The CDR3: CASSLRLAVSTDTQYF. CDR3 in DNA: TGTGCCAGCAGCTTAAGGCTAGCGGTTAGCACAGATACGCAGTATTTT. The whole variable domain, filled in from reference TRBV11-1 and TRBJ2-3, reads EAEVAQSPRYKITEKSQAVAFWCDPISGHATLYWYRQILGQGPELLVQFQDESVVDDSQLPKDRFSAERLKGVDSTLKIQPAELGDSAMYLCASSLRLAVSTDTQYFGPGTRLTVL.

This chain connects TRBV6-2 or TRBV6-3 to TRBJ2-3; a weak D match, TRBD1 (6 bases). The germline CDR1 and CDR2 sequences are MNHEY and SVGEGT. Trimming pared 6 bases from V and 5 bases from J, leaving 18 bases between. This CDR3 has 15 residues. CDR3 sequence reads: CASRNTGSGRDTQYF. For the CDR3, the DNA is TGTGCCAGCAGAAATACAGGGTCAGGCAGAGATACGCAGTATTTT.